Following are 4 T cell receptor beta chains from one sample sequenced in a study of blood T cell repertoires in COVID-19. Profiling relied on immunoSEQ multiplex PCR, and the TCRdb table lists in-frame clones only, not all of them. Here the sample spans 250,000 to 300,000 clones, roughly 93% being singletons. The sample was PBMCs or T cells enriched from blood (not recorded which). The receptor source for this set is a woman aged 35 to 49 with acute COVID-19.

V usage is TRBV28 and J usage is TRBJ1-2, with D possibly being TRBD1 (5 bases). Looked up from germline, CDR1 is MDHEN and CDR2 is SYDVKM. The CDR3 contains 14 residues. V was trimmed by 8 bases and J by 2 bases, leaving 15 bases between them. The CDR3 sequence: CASLRGGTNYGYTF. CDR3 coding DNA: TGTGCCAGCCTTCGCGGGGGGACCAACTATGGCTACACCTTC.

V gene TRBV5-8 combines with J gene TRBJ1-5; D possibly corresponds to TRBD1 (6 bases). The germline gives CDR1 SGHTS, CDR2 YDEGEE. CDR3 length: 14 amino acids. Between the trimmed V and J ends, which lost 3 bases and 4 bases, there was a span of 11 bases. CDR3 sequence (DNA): TGTGCCAGCAGCTCCCGGACAGCGAATCAGCCCCAGCATTTT. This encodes CASSSRTANQPQHF.

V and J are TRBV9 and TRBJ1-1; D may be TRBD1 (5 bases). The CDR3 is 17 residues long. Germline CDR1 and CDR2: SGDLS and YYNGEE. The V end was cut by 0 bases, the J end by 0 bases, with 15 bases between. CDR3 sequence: CASSVGGGLGLNTEAFF. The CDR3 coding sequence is TGTGCCAGCAGCGTAGGTGGGGGGTTGGGTCTGAACACTGAAGCTTTCTTT.

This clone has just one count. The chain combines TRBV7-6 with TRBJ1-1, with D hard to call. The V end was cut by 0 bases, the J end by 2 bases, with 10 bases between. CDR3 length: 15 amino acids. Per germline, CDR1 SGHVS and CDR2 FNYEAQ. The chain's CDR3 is CASSLAPGVNTEAFF. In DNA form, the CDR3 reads TGTGCCAGCAGCTTAGCGCCCGGGGTAAACACTGAAGCTTTCTTT.